This T cell receptor (beta chain) emerged from a study of OX40 agonist ivuxolimab in advanced cancers. Broader study findings: Within 6 weeks, CD4+ and CD8+ blood T cells expanded clonally at 0.1 to 3.0 mg/kg. CD4+ T cells averaged fewer expanded clones than CD8+ T cells.

The data were produced by immunoSEQ multiplex PCR, yet TCRdb's version contains in-frame clones alone and is incomplete. Among approximately 77,000 clones, about four fifths were seen once, and the ten largest hold around 0.51%. A remark on this clone: Its target is not known.

Specimen: CD4+ or CD8+ T cells sorted from blood, collected in a trial of the OX40 agonist ivuxolimab. The source of this sequence is an adult with an advanced solid tumor such as melanoma, head and neck, liver or kidney cancer.

CDR3 coding DNA: TGCGCCAGCAGCCATCAAAGGGAGGCTAGCGGGACGGAGACCCAGTACTTC. Translating gives CASSHQREASGTETQYF. This sequence joins TRBV4-3 and TRBJ2-5, with 9 bases lining up with TRBD2. The CDR3 totals 17 residues. The germline V gene has CDR1 LGHNA and CDR2 YSLEER. J lost 5 bases, V lost 3 bases, and 13 bases had no gene match.